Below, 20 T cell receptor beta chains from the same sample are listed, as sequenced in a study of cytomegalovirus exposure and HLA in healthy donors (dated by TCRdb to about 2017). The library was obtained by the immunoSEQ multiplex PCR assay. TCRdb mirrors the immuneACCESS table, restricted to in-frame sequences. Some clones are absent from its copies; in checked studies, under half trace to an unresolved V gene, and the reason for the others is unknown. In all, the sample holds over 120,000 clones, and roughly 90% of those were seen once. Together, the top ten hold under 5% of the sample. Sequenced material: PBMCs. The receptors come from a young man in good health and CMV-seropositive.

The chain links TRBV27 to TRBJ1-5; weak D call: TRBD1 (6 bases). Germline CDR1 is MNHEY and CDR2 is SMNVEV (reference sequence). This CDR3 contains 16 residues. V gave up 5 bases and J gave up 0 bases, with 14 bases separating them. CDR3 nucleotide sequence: TGTGCCAGCAGTCCCACGGGACACACTAGCAATCAGCCCCAGCATTTT. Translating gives CASSPTGHTSNQPQHF.

CDR3: CAIGEGRGRGATSTDTQYF. The CDR3 DNA reads as TGTGCCATTGGGGAGGGCAGGGGGCGCGGGGCCACTAGCACAGATACGCAGTATTTT. This chain uses TRBV10-3 with TRBJ2-3, with D maybe TRBD1 (8 bases). Germline values: CDR1 ENHRY, CDR2 SYGVKD. V was pared by 9 bases and J by 0 bases, with 28 bases between. This CDR3 contains 19 residues.

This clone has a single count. Written as DNA, the CDR3 is TGTGTATTCAGCGAAGGGGGGGACTACACCTTC. As protein: CVFSEGGDYTF. The rearrangement uses TRBV30 and TRBJ1-2; a possible D gene is TRBD1 (6 bases). CDR1 and CDR2 from the germline V gene are GTSNPN and SVGIG (reference sequence). The CDR3 contains 11 residues.

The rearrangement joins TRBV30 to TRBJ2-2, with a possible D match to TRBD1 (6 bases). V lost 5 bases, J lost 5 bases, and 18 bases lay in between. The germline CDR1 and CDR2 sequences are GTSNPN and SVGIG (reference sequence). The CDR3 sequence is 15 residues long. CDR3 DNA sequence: TGTGCCTGGCAGAAGGGGGTTGTAGTTACCGGGGAGCTGTTTTTT. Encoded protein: CAWQKGVVVTGELFF.

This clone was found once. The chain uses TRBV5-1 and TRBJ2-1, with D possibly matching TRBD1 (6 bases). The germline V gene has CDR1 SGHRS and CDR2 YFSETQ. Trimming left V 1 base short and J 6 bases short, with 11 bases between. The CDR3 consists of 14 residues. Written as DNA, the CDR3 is TGCGCCAGCAGCTTGTCCGAGACAGGCAATGAGCAGTTCTTC. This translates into CASSLSETGNEQFF.

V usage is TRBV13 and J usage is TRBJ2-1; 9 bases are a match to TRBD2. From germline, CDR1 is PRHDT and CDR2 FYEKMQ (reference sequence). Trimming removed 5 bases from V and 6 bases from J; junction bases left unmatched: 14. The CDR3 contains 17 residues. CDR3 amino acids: CASSLQSLAGRFNEQFF. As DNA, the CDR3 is TGTGCCAGCAGCCTTCAGTCCCTAGCGGGAAGGTTCAATGAGCAGTTCTTC.

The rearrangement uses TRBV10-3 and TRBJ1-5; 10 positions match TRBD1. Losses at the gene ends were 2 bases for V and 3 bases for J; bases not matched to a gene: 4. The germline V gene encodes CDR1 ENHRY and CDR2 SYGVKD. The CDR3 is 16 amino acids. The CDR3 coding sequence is TGTGCCATCAGTGAGGGGGACAGGGGTTACAATCAGCCCCAGCATTTT. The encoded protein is CAISEGDRGYNQPQHF.

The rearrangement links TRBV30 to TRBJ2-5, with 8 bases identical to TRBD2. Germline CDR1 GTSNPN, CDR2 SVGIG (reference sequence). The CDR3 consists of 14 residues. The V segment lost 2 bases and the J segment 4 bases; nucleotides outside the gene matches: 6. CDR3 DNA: TGTGCCTGGAGTCCACCGGGAGGGAGAGAGACCCAGTACTTC. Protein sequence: CAWSPPGGRETQYF.

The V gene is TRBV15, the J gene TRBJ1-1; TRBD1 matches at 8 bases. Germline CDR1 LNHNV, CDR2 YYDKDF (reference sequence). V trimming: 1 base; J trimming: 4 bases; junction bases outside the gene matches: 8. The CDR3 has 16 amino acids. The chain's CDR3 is CATSRVGRGQATEAFF. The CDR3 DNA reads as TGTGCCACCAGCAGAGTAGGCAGGGGGCAGGCCACTGAAGCTTTCTTT.

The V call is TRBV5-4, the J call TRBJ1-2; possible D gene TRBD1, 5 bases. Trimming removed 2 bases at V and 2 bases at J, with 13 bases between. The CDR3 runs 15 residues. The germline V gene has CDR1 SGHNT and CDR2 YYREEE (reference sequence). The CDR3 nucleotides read TGTGCCAGCAGCTTCAGTACTTCAGGGAACTATGGCTACACCTTC. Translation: CASSFSTSGNYGYTF.

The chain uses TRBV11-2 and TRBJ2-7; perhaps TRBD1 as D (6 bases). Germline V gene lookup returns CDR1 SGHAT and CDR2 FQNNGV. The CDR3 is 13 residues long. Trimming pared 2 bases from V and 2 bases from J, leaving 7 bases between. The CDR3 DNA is TGTGCCAGCAGCTTACGGACAGCCTACGAGCAGTACTTC. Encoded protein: CASSLRTAYEQYF.

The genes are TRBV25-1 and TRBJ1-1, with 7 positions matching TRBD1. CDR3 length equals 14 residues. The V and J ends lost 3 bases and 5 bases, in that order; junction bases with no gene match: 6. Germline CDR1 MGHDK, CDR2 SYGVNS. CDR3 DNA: TGTGCCAGCAGTGACCGGGACAGATGGACTGAAGCTTTCTTT. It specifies CASSDRDRWTEAFF.

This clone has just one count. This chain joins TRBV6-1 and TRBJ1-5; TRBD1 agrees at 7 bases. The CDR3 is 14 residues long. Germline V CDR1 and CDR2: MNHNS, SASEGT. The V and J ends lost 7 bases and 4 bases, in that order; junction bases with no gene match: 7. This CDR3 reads CASNPNRGNQPQHF. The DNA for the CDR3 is TGTGCCAGCAACCCCAACAGGGGTAATCAGCCCCAGCATTTT.

This CDR3 is CASSEGDEQYF. Written as DNA, the CDR3 is TGTGCCAGCAGCGAAGGGGACGAGCAGTACTTC. The J gene is TRBJ2-7, the V gene TRBV7-9; D perhaps matches TRBD1 (5 bases). Trimming took 5 bases from V and 5 from J, leaving 7 bases between them. The germline CDR1 and CDR2 sequences are SEHNR and FQNEAQ (reference sequence). This CDR3 comprises 11 residues.

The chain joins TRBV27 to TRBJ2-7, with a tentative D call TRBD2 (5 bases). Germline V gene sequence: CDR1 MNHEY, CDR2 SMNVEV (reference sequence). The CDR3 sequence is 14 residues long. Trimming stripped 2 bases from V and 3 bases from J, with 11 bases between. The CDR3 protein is CASSLRAEGYEQYF. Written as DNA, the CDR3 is TGTGCCAGCAGTTTAAGGGCAGAGGGCTACGAGCAGTACTTC.

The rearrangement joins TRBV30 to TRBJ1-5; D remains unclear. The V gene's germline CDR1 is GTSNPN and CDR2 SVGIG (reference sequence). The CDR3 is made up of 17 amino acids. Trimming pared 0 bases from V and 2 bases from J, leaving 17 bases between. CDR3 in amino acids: CAWSVERTTAGNQPQHF. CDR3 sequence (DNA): TGTGCCTGGAGTGTAGAGCGCACCACGGCAGGCAATCAGCCCCAGCATTTT.

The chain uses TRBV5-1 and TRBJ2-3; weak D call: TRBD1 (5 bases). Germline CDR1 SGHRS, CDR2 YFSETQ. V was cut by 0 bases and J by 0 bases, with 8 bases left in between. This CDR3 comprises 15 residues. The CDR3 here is CASSLGQFSTDTQYF. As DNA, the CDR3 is TGCGCCAGCAGCTTGGGACAGTTTAGCACAGATACGCAGTATTTT.

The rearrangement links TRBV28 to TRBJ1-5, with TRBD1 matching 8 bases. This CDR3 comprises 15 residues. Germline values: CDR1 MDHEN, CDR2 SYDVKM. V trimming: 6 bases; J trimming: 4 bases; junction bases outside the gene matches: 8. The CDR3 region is CASRIQGGGNQPQHF. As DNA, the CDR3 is TGTGCCAGCAGGATACAGGGGGGCGGTAATCAGCCCCAGCATTTT.

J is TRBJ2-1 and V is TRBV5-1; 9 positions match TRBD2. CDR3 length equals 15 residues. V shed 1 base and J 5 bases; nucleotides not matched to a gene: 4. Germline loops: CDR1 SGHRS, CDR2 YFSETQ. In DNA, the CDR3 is TGCGCCAGCAGCTTGTTACTAGCGGGTAACAATGAGCAGTTCTTC. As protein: CASSLLLAGNNEQFF.

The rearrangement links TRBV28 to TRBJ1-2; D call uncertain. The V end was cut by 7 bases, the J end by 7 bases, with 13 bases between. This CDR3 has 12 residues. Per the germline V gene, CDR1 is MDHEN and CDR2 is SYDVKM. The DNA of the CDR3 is TGTGCCAGCACGAGGGCAGGCAGTGGCTACACCTTC. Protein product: CASTRAGSGYTF.